A single sample gave rise to the 10 T cell receptor beta chains below, sequenced in a study of T cell clonality in common variable immunodeficiency. Profiled with immunoSEQ multiplex PCR; TCRdb holds only in-frame clones, not every one. This sample carries about 66,000 clones, none of them present only once. The source material was peripheral blood mononuclear cells. All receptors come from a person aged 18-70 years in good health.

This clone was recorded many times. The sequenced fragment ends 3 residues before the CDR3 boundary, so the rest is inferred from the germline J gene. V and J are TRBV7-9 and TRBJ1-4; D is unresolved. V lost 5 bases and J 10 bases, leaving 14 bases between the germline ends. The CDR3 sequence is 13 residues long. Per germline, CDR1 SEHNR and CDR2 FQNEAQ (reference sequence). The CDR3 loop is CASSPMIEGKLFF. The sequenced CDR3 bases are TGTGCCAGCAGCCCTATGATAGAGGGAAAA.

This clone has ten or more counts. Read coverage stops 3 residues before the CDR3 terminus; the germline J gene supplies the remainder. The V and J genes are TRBV3-1 (or the pseudogene TRBV3-2) and TRBJ2-5; possibly TRBD2 for D (5 bases). Per the germline V gene, CDR1 is LGHDT and CDR2 is YNNKEL (reference sequence). This CDR3 comprises 15 residues. Trimming took off 0 bases at V and 4 bases at J, with 12 bases between the two ends. This chain's CDR3 is CASSQDGGFGETQYF. The sequenced part of the CDR3 DNA is TGTGCCAGCAGCCAAGACGGCGGGTTTGGAGAGACC.

This clone was detected many times. Sequencing ends 3 residues short of the CDR3 end; the germline J gene provides the rest. The V gene is TRBV5-4, the J gene TRBJ1-2; TRBD1 agrees at 10 bases. The CDR3 sequence is 15 residues long. V was pared by 3 bases and J by 4 bases, with 6 bases of the junction left unmatched. Germline CDR1 reads SGHNT; CDR2 reads YYREEE (reference sequence). The sequenced CDR3 bases are TGTGCCAGCAGCTCACGACAGGGGGCCGGCTATGGC. Translated: CASSSRQGAGYG. In full, the CDR3 is CASSSRQGAGYGYTF.

This clone ranks as medium-sized. The CDR3 goes on 3 residues after the read ends, and that part is filled in from the germline J gene. The V and J genes are TRBV20-1 and TRBJ2-4; D may be TRBD2 (6 bases). V shed 6 bases and J shed 4 bases, with 13 bases lying between them. Germline CDR1 reads DFQATT; CDR2 reads SNEGSKA (reference sequence). The CDR3 is 13 amino acids. The CDR3 protein is CSAPDYRKNIQYF. CDR3 DNA, as far as it was read: TGCAGTGCGCCGGACTACAGAAAAAACATT.

This clone was found many times. The read terminates 3 residues ahead of where the CDR3 ends, so the germline J gene completes it. The chain employs TRBV2 and TRBJ2-2, with D uncertain. CDR3 size: 12 residues. Germline CDR1 and CDR2: SNHLY and FYNNEI. The V and J ends lost 7 bases and 3 bases respectively, with 6 bases between them. CDR3 residues: CASTPDTGELFF. CDR3 bases read: TGTGCCAGCACCCCGGACACCGGGGAG.

This clone was detected ten times or more. The DNA ends 3 residues before the CDR3 does, and the rest of the CDR3 is filled in from the germline J gene. The chain is built from TRBV29-1 and TRBJ2-7, with 9 bases that match TRBD2. CDR1 and CDR2 from the germline V gene are SQVTM and ANQGSEA. This CDR3 has 14 residues. Germline trimming cut 4 bases from V and 1 base from J; bases unmatched to any gene: 5. CDR3 DNA (partial): TGCAGCGTTGCCGTGGGACTAGCTTCCTACGAG. As protein: CSVAVGLASYE. The CDR3 in full is CSVAVGLASYEQYF.

This clone was found many times. The covered CDR3 bases are TGTGCCTGGAGTGTACAGAACAATCAGCCC. Amino acids: CAWSVQNNQP. The whole CDR3 protein reads CAWSVQNNQPQHF. The rearrangement uses TRBV30 and TRBJ1-5; D ambiguous. The read falls 3 residues short of the CDR3 end, and the missing part is taken from the germline J gene. The CDR3 sequence is 13 residues long. V dropped 0 bases and J dropped 3 bases, with 6 bases sitting between them. CDR1 is GTSNPN and CDR2 is SVGIG in the germline V gene (reference sequence).

This clone showed up many times. Read data end 3 residues before the CDR3 end; the end is taken from the germline J gene. The chain combines TRBV7-3 with TRBJ2-5; perhaps TRBD2 as D (7 bases). Deletions cut 5 bases from V and 5 bases from J, with 12 bases between. CDR3 length: 13 residues. Germline CDR1 reads SGHTA; CDR2 reads FQGTGA. The CDR3 loop is CASSPQGGETQYF. CDR3 bases read: TGTGCCAGCAGCCCACAGGGAGGGGAGACC.

This clone was observed many times. The read halts 3 residues ahead of the CDR3 end, with the missing end drawn from the germline J gene. This chain uses TRBV5-1 with TRBJ2-1, with TRBD2 identical over 7 bases. In germline, CDR1 is SGHRS, CDR2 YFSETQ. Trimming cost V 4 bases and J 3 bases; bases outside gene matches: 7. This CDR3 has 15 amino acids. The DNA read from the CDR3 is TGCGCCAGCAGCCTGGCGGCTAGCGGCTACAATGAG. The encoded protein is CASSLAASGYNE. The full-length CDR3 reads as CASSLAASGYNEQFF.

This clone has at least ten counts. The read halts 3 residues ahead of the CDR3 end, with the missing end drawn from the germline J gene. This sequence joins TRBV19 and TRBJ1-1; a possible D gene is TRBD1 (5 bases). This CDR3 has 14 residues. Germline values: CDR1 LNHDA, CDR2 SQIVND (reference sequence). Trimming left V 6 bases short and J 0 bases short, with 11 bases between. The DNA read from the CDR3 is TGTGCCAGTAGCTTCGCAGGGATGAACACTGAA. Its translation: CASSFAGMNTE. From start to end, the CDR3 is CASSFAGMNTEAFF.